The 16 T cell receptor beta chains in this list originate from one sample, sequenced in a study of spatial heterogeneity in lung cancer. MiXCR was run by TCRdb on the 5' RACE reads, yielding one entry per CDR3 protein. The sample yields roughly 48,000 distinct CDR3 sequences, roughly 5.2% seen once. The time point denotes: sample taken at primary tumor resection. The source material was PBMCs, sampled at surgery. These receptors all stem from a male donor with early-stage non-small cell lung cancer.

At least ten counts were recorded for this clonotype. J is TRBJ2-7 and V is TRBV11-2, with 7 bases identical to TRBD2. With 3 bases clipped from V and 0 bases from J, the junction kept 8 bases outside the gene matches. Germline lookup yields CDR1 SGHAT and CDR2 FQNNGV. The CDR3 runs to 16 residues. CDR3 DNA sequence: TGTGCCAGCAGCTTGAGTGGCCGGGACTACTCCTACGAGCAGTACTTC. Its protein is CASSLSGRDYSYEQYF.

This clonotype was recorded many times. The chain links TRBV4-3 to TRBJ1-2, with D maybe TRBD1 (5 bases). Per the germline V gene, CDR1 is LGHNA and CDR2 is YSLEER. The CDR3 has 14 amino acids. Trimming removed 4 bases at V and 2 bases at J, with 11 bases between. CDR3 region: CASSRIQDNYGYTF. As DNA, the CDR3 is TGCGCCAGCAGCCGAATACAGGACAACTATGGCTACACCTTC.

This clonotype was counted at least ten times. CDR3 region: CASSGAGGKLFF. The CDR3 DNA sequence: TGTGCCAGCAGCGGGGCAGGTGGAAAACTGTTTTTT. The chain has TRBV27 and TRBJ1-4, with D maybe TRBD1 (5 bases). Trimming cost V 6 bases and J 10 bases, with 12 bases left between them. The CDR3 sequence is 12 residues long. The germline V gene encodes CDR1 MNHEY and CDR2 SMNVEV (reference sequence). The full variable domain, in which reference TRBV27 and TRBJ1-4 provide the parts outside the CDR3, is EAQVTQNPRYLITVTGKKLTVTCSQNMNHEYMSWYRQDPGLGLRQIYYSMNVEVTDKGDVPEGYKVSRKEKRNFPLILESPSPNQTSLYFCASSGAGGKLFFGSGTQLSVL.

Comments on this clonotype: A much more abundant neighbour one base away suggests this may be a read error. This chain links TRBV12-3 or TRBV12-4 with TRBJ2-7, with TRBD2 as a possible D gene (5 bases). The CDR3 loop spans 18 amino acids. Here the CDR3 DNA reads TGTGCCAGCAGCCTATTTTACGAGGGCAGTCCAAGGCCCTACGGGCAGTACTTC. Residues: CASSLFYEGSPRPYGQYF.

This clonotype was detected ten times or more. The chain carries TRBV9 and TRBJ1-5, with a weak D call TRBD1 (6 bases). The CDR3 contains 14 residues. V was cut by 7 bases and J by 1 base, with 12 bases left in between. The V gene's germline CDR1 is SGDLS and CDR2 YYNGEE. Here the CDR3 DNA reads TGTGCCAGCCCCGGGGGCGAAAGCAATCAGCCCCAGCATTTT. It encodes CASPGGESNQPQHF.

This clonotype was counted ten times or more. J is TRBJ2-2 and V is TRBV20-1, with TRBD1 identical over 9 bases. The CDR3 has 14 residues. Trimming cost V 4 bases and J 4 bases; bases outside gene matches: 4. Germline V gene lookup returns CDR1 DFQATT and CDR2 SNEGSKA (reference sequence). In DNA, the CDR3 is TGCAGTGCTATACAGGGGGCTACCACCGGGGAGCTGTTTTTT. Translating gives CSAIQGATTGELFF.

This clonotype was recorded many times. The chain recombines TRBV20-1 with TRBJ2-3; D is possibly TRBD2 (6 bases). The CDR3 spans 16 residues. Germline CDR1 is DFQATT and CDR2 is SNEGSKA (reference sequence). Deletions cut 5 bases from V and 0 bases from J, with 18 bases between. The CDR3 reads CSAYHQAGTSTDTQYF. The DNA of the CDR3 is TGCAGTGCTTACCACCAGGCGGGGACCAGCACAGATACGCAGTATTTT.

This clonotype occurred many times. This sequence joins TRBV18 and TRBJ2-7, with D maybe TRBD2 (5 bases). This CDR3 is built from 16 residues. Germline V gene sequence: CDR1 KGHSH, CDR2 LQKENI. The V end was cut by 6 bases, the J end by 2 bases, with 20 bases between. CDR3 residues: CASSPNIAGSPYEQYF. CDR3 DNA sequence: TGTGCCAGCTCCCCAAACATCGCGGGTTCTCCCTACGAGCAGTACTTC.

This clonotype was counted at least ten times. The V gene is TRBV20-1, the J gene TRBJ2-5; 9 bases map to TRBD2. This CDR3 is built from 12 residues. Looked up from germline, CDR1 is DFQATT and CDR2 is SNEGSKA (reference sequence). V lost 5 bases and J lost 5; bases outside the gene matches: 3. The CDR3 sequence is CSAWTSAETQYF. CDR3 nucleotides: TGCAGTGCTTGGACTAGCGCGGAGACCCAGTACTTC.

This clonotype appeared many times. The chain links TRBV14 to TRBJ2-2; no definite D call. The V gene's germline CDR1 is SGHDN and CDR2 FVKESK. The V end was cut by 0 bases, the J end by 4 bases, with 6 bases between. The CDR3 spans 14 residues. Here the CDR3 reads CASSQDLGTGELFF. CDR3 nucleotide sequence: TGTGCCAGCAGCCAAGATCTCGGCACCGGGGAGCTGTTTTTT.

This clonotype showed up many times. This rearrangement joins TRBV5-1 to TRBJ1-1; no definite D call. The CDR3 has 13 amino acids. V shed 5 bases and J shed 1 base, with 9 bases lying between them. Germline CDR1 reads SGHRS; CDR2 reads YFSETQ. The CDR3 DNA sequence: TGCGCCAGCAGGACGGGTGGGAACACTGAAGCTTTCTTT. Protein: CASRTGGNTEAFF.

The table lists this clonotype with many counts. The chain recombines TRBV20-1 with TRBJ2-3; D gene ambiguous. The V gene's germline CDR1 is DFQATT and CDR2 SNEGSKA (reference sequence). Trimming took off 1 base at V and 3 bases at J, with 5 bases between the two ends. The CDR3 extends over 12 amino acids. The CDR3 DNA reads as TGCAGTGCTAGAGCCAGTACAGATACGCAGTATTTT. Amino acids: CSARASTDTQYF.

The table lists this clonotype with many counts. The rearrangement uses TRBV29-1 and TRBJ1-5; a possible D gene is TRBD1 (5 bases). With 5 bases removed from V and 4 bases from J, the gap between germline ends came to 12 bases. The germline V gene encodes CDR1 SQVTM and CDR2 ANQGSEA. The CDR3 spans 13 residues. The CDR3, as DNA: TGCAGCGTTCAACAGGAGATTAATCAGCCCCAGCATTTT. The encoded protein is CSVQQEINQPQHF.

This clonotype was counted at least ten times. The chain combines TRBV4-2 with TRBJ1-5, with D possibly matching TRBD1 (5 bases). Germline V gene sequence: CDR1 LGHNA, CDR2 YNFKEQ. The CDR3 is 16 residues long. V was pared by 1 base and J by 8 bases, with 18 bases between. CDR3 in DNA: TGTGCCAGCAGCCAAGGAGGCCTGGCGGGGCATAAGCCCCAGCATTTT. As protein: CASSQGGLAGHKPQHF.

The sample holds many counts of this clonotype. The rearrangement joins TRBV7-8 to TRBJ2-1; D is possibly TRBD1 (6 bases). Germline V lookup: CDR1 SGHVS, CDR2 FQNEAQ. V was shortened by 5 bases and J by 4 bases, with 18 bases between the two germline ends. The CDR3 loop spans 16 amino acids. The CDR3 is CASSPWGLRSYNEQFF. CDR3 DNA sequence: TGTGCCAGCAGCCCCTGGGGGCTTCGATCTTACAATGAGCAGTTCTTC.

This clonotype was recorded many times. The chain links TRBV12-3 or TRBV12-4 to TRBJ1-1; no reliable D call. The CDR3 is 13 residues long. V was trimmed by 6 bases and J by 1 base, leaving 9 bases between them. CDR3 DNA: TGTGCCAGCAGCCAAAAGGGGAACACTGAAGCTTTCTTT. This encodes CASSQKGNTEAFF.